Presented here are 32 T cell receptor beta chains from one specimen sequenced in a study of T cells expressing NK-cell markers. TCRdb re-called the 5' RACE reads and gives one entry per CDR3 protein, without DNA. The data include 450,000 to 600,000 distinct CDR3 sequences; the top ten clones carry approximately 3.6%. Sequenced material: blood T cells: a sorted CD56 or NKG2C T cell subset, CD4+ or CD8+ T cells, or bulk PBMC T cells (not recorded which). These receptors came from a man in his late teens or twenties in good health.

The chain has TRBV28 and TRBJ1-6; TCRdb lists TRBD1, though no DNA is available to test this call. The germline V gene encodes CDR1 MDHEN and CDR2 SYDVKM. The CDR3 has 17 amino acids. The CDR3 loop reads CASRNPFRKGLSSPLHF.

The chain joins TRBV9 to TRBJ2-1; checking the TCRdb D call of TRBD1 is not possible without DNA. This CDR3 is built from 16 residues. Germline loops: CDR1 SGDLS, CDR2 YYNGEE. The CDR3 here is CASSVDGRSAYNEQFF.

The CDR3 here is CASSQVEREGSRETQYF. The gene calls are TRBV4-2 and TRBJ2-5; with no DNA, the TCRdb D assignment of TRBD2 cannot be verified. Germline V gene sequence: CDR1 LGHNA, CDR2 YNFKEQ. CDR3 size: 17 residues.

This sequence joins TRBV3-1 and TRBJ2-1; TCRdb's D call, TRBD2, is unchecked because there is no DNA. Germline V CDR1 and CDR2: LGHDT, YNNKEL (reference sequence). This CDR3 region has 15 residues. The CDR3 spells CASSKTGTSSNEQFF.

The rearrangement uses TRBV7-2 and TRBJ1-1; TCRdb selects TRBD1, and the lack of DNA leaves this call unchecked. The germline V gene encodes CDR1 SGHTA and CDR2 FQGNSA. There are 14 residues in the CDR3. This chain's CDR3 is CASSSPAWNTEAFF.

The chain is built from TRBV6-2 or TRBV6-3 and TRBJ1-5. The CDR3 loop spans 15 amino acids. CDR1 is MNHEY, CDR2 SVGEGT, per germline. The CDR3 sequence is CASSSPTYSNQPQHF.

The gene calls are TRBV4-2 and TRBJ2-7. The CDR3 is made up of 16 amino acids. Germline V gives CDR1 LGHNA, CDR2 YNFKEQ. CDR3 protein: CASSPRTRQGTYEQYF.

The CDR3: CASSRGAGRTEAFF. The rearrangement links TRBV4-3 to TRBJ1-1; TCRdb's D gene call, TRBD1, goes unchecked for lack of DNA. Germline lookup yields CDR1 LGHNA and CDR2 YSLEER. This CDR3 has 14 residues.

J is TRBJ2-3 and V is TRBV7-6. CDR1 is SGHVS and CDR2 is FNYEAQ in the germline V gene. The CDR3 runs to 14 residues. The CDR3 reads CASSLVDGPDTQYF.

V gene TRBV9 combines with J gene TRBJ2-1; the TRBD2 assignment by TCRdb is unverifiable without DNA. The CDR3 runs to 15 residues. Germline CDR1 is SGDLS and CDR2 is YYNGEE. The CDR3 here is CASSVGPILDNEQFF.

Here the CDR3 reads CASSTSGIQYEQFF. This chain connects TRBV19 to TRBJ2-1; TCRdb names TRBD1, which stays unverified in the absence of DNA. The CDR3 totals 14 residues. CDR1 and CDR2 from the germline V gene are LNHDA and SQIVND (reference sequence).

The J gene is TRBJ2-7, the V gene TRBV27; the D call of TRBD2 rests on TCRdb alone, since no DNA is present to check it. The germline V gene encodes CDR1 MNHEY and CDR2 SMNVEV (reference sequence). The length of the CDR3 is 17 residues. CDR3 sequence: CASSLMASGRAVYEQYF.

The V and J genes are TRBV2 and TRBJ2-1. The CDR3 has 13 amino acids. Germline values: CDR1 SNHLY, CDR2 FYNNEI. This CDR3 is CASSEWMDSWQFF.

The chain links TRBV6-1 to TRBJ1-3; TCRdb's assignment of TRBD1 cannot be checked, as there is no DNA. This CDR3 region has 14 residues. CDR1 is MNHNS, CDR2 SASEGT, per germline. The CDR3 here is CASRSPSVGNTIYF.

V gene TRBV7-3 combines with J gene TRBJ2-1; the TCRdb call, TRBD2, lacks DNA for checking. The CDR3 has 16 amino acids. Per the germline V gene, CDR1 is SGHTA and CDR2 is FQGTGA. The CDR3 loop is CASSLGTSGSSNEQFF.

The CDR3 region is CASSPLLASYQETQYF. The genes are TRBV18 and TRBJ2-5; TCRdb selects TRBD2, and the lack of DNA leaves this call unchecked. Germline CDR1 is KGHSH and CDR2 is LQKENI. This CDR3 is 16 amino acids long.

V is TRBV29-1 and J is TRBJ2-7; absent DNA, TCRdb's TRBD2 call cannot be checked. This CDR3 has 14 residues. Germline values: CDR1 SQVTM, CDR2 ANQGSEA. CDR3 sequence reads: CSVDDSGMYDEQYF.

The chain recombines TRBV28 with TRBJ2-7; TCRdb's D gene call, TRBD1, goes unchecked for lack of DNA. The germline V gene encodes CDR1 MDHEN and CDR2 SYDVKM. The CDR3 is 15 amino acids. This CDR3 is CASSFSGTDLTEQYF.

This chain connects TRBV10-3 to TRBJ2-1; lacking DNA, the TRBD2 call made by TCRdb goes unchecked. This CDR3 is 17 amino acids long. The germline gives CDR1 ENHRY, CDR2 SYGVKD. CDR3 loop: CAISDTGLAGGRDEQFF.

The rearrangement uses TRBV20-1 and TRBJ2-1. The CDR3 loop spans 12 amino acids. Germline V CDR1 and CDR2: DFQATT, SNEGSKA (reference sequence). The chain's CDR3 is CSALVGLNEQFF.

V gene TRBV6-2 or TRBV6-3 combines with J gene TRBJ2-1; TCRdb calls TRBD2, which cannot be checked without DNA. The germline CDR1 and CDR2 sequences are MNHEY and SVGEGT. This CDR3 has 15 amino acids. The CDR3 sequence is CASRTAGAVHNEQFF.

CDR3 loop: CASSGWSIEKLFF. The rearrangement links TRBV7-9 to TRBJ1-4. The CDR3 length is 13 residues. Germline V gene sequence: CDR1 SEHNR, CDR2 FQNEAQ (reference sequence).

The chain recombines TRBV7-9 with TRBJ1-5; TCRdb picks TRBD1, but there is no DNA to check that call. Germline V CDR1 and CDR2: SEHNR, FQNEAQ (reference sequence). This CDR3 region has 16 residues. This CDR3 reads CASSFWGADNNQPQHF.

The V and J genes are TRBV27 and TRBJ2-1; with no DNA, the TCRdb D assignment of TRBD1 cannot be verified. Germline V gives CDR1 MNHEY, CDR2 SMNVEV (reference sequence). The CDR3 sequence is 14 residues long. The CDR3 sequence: CASSLGAGYSEQFF.

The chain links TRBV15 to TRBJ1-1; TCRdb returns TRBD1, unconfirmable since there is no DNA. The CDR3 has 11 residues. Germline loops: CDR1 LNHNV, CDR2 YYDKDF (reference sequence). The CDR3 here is CATGQGTEAFF.

CDR3 in amino acids: CSARVYNGETQYF. The gene calls are TRBV20-1 and TRBJ2-5. CDR3 length: 13 amino acids. Germline values: CDR1 DFQATT, CDR2 SNEGSKA (reference sequence).

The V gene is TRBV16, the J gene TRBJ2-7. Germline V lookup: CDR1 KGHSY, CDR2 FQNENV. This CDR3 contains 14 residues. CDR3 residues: CASSRGRGSYEQYF.

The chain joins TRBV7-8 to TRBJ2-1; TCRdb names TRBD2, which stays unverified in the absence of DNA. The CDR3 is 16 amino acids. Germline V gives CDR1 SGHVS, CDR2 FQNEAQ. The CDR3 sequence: CASSSTAGAGYNEQFF.

CDR3 sequence: CSATGTGLNTEAFF. The chain is built from TRBV20-1 and TRBJ1-1; the D gene TCRdb calls, TRBD1, cannot be checked with no DNA. From germline, CDR1 is DFQATT and CDR2 SNEGSKA (reference sequence). There are 14 residues in the CDR3.

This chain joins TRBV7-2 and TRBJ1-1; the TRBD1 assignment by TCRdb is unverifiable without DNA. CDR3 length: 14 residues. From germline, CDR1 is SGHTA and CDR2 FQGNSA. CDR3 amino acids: CASSFRTGGLEAFF.

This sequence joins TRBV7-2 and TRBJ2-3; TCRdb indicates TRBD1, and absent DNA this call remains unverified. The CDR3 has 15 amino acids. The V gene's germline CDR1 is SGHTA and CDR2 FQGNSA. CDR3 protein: CASSLTGGWIDTQYF. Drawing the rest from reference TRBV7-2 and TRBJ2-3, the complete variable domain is GAGVSQSPSNKVTEKGKDVELRCDPISGHTALYWYRQSLGQGLEFLIYFQGNSAPDKSGLPSDRFSAERTGGSVSTLTIQRTQQEDSAVYLCASSLTGGWIDTQYFGPGTRLTVL.

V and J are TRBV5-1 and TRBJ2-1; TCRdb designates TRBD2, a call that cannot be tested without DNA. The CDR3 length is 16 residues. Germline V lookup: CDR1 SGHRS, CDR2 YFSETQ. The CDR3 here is CASSWRTSGRSTEQFF.